The clone carrying this T cell receptor beta chain was seen only a few times. Its antigen is undetermined. This sample was taken from a study of OX40 agonist ivuxolimab in advanced cancers. The study's findings and limits: Expanded clones belonging to CD8+ T cells outnumbered, on average, those of CD4+.

The repertoire was sequenced with immunoSEQ multiplex PCR; TCRdb's copy has only in-frame clones and lacks some. The data show about 42,000 clones, 75% to 90% seen once. Looked up from germline, CDR1 is GTSNPN and CDR2 is SVGIG (reference sequence). This CDR3 region has 11 residues. V was trimmed by 7 bases and J by 8 bases, leaving 11 bases between them. The sequence was obtained from an adult with an advanced solid tumor such as melanoma, head and neck, liver or kidney cancer. J is TRBJ2-2 and V is TRBV30; D remains unclear. The specimen was CD4+ or CD8+ T cells sorted from blood, collected in a trial of the OX40 agonist ivuxolimab. CDR3 sequence: CASTSTGELFF. The CDR3 DNA is TGTGCCTCCACCTCTACAGGGGAGCTGTTTTTT.